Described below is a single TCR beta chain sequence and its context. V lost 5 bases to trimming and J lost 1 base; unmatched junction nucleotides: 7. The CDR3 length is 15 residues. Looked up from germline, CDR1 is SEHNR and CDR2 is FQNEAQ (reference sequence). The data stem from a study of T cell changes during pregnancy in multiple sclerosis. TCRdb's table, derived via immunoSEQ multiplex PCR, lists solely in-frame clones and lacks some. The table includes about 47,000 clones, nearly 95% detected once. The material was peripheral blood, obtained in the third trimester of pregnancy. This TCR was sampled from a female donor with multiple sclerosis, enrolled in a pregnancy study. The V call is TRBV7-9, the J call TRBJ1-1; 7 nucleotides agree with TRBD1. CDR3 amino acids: CASSETGPGNTEAFF. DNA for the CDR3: TGTGCCAGCAGCGAGACAGGGCCAGGGAACACTGAAGCTTTCTTT.